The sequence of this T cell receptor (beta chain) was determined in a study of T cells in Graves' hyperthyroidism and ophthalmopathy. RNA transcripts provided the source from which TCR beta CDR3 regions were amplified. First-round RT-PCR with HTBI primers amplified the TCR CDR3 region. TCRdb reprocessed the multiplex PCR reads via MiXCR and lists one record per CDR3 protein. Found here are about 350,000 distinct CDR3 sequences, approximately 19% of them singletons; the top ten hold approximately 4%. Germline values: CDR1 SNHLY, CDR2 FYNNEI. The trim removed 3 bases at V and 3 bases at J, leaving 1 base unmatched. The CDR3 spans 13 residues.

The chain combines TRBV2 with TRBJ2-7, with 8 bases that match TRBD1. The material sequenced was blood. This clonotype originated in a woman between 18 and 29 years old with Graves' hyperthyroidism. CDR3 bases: TGTGCCAGCAGTGAGGGACAGGACTACGAGCAGTACTTC. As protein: CASSEGQDYEQYF.